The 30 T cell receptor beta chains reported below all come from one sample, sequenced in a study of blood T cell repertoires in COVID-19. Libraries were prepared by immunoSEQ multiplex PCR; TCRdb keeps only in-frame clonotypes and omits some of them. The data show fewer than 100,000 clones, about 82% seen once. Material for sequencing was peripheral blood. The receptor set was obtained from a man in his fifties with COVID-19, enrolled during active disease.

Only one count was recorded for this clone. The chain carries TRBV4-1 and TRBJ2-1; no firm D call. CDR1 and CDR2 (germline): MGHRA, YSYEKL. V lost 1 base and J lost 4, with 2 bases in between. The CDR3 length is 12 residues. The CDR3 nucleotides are TGCGCCAGCAGCCAAGTATACAATGAGCAGTTCTTC. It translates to CASSQVYNEQFF.

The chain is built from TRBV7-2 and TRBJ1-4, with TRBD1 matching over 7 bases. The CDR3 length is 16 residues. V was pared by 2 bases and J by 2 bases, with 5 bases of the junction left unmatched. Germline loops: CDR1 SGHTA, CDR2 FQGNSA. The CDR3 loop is CASSLIARGTNEKLFF. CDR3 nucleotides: TGTGCCAGCAGCTTAATCGCCAGGGGGACTAATGAAAAACTGTTTTTT.

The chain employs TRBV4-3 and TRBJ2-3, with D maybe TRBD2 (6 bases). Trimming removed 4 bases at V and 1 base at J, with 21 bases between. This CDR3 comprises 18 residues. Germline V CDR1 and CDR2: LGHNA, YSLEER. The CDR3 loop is CASSRTRGGGWGTDTQYF. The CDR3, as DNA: TGCGCCAGCAGCCGAACTCGAGGAGGAGGGTGGGGCACAGATACGCAGTATTTT.

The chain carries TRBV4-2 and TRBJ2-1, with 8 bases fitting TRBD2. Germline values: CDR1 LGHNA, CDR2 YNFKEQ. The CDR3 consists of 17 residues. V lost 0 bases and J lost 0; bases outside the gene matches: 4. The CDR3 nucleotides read TGTGCCAGCAGCCAAGACCAGCGGGGGAGCTCCTACAATGAGCAGTTCTTC. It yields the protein CASSQDQRGSSYNEQFF.

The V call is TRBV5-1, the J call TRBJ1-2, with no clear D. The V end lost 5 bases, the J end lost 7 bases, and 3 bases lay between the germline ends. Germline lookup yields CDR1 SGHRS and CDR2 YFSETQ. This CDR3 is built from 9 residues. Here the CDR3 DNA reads TGCGCCAGCAGGGCTGGCTACACCTTC. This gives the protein CASRAGYTF.

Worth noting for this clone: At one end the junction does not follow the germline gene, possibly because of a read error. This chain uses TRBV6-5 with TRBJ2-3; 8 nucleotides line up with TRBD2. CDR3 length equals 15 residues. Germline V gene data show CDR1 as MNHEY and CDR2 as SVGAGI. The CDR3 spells CASRPVAGMTDTQYF. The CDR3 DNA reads TGTGCCAGCAGACCCGTAGCGGGAATGACAGATACGCAATATTTT.

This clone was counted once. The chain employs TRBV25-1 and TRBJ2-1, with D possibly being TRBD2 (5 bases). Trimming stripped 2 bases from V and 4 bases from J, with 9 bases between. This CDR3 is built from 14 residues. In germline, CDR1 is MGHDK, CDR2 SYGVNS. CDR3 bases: TGTGCCAGCAGTGAACCCCCGGGGTACAATGAGCAGTTCTTC. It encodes CASSEPPGYNEQFF.

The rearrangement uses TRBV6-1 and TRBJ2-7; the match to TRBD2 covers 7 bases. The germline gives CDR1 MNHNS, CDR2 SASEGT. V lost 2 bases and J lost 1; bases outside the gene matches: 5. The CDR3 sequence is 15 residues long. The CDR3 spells CASSENGEGSYEQYF. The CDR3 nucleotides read TGTGCCAGCAGTGAAAACGGGGAGGGATCCTACGAGCAGTACTTC.

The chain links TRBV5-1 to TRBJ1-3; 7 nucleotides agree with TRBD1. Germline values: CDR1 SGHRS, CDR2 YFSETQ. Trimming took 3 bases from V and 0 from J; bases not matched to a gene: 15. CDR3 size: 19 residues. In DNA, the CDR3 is TGCGCCAGCAGCTCCTACGTCCCGGGACAGTCGCTCTCTGGAAACACCATATATTTT. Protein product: CASSSYVPGQSLSGNTIYF.

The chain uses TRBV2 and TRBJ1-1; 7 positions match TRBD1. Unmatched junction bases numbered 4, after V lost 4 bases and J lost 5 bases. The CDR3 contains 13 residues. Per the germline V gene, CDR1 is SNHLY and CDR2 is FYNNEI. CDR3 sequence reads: CASSAGGGTEAFF. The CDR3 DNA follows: TGTGCCAGCAGTGCAGGGGGTGGGACTGAAGCTTTCTTT.

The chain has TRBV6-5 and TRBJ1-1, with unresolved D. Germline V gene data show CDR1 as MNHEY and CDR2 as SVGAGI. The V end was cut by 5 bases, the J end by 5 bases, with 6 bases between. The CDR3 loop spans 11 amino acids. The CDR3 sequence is CASSTRTEAFF. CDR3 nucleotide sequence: TGTGCCAGCAGTACGAGGACTGAAGCTTTCTTT.

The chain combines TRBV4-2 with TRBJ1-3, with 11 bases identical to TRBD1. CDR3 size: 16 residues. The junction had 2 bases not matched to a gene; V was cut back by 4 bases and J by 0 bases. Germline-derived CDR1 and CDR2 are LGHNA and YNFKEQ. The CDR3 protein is CASSPGQGDSGNTIYF. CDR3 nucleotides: TGTGCCAGCAGCCCGGGACAGGGGGACTCTGGAAACACCATATATTTT.

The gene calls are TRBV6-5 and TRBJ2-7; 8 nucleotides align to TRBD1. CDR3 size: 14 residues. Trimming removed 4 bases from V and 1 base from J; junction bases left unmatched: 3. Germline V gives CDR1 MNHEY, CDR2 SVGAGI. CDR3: CASSLGQGSYEQYF. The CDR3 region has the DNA TGTGCCAGCAGTTTAGGACAGGGATCCTACGAGCAGTACTTC.

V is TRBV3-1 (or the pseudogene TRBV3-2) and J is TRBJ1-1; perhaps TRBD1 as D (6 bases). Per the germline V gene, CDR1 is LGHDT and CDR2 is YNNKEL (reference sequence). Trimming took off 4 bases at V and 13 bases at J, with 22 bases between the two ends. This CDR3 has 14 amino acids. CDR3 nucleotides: TGTGCCAGCAGCCCAACCGCGGGCAGACCAGGGGTTTTCTTT. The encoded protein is CASSPTAGRPGVFF.

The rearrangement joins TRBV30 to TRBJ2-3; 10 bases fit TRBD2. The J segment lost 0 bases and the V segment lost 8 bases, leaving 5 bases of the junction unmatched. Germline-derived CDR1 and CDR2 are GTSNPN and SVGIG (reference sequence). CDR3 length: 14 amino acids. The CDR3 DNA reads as TGTGCCCTTCGGACTAGCGGAAGCACAGATACGCAGTATTTT. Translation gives CALRTSGSTDTQYF. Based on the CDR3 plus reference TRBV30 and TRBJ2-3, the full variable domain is SQTIHQWPATLVQPVGSPLSLECTVEGTSNPNLYWYRQAAGRGLQLLFYSVGIGQISSEVPQNLSASRPQDRQFILSSKKLLLSDSGFYLCALRTSGSTDTQYFGPGTRLTVL.

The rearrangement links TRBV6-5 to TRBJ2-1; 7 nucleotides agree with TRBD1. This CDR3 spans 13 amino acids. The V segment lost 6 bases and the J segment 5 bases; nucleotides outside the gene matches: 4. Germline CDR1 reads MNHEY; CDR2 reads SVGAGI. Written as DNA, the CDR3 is TGTGCCAGCAGAAGGGGACAGAACAATGAGCAGTTCTTC. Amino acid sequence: CASRRGQNNEQFF.

CDR3 sequence (DNA): TGCAGCGTTGAAAAACTAGCGGGAGTCGAGCAGTACTTC. Its translation is CSVEKLAGVEQYF. The chain joins TRBV29-1 to TRBJ2-7, with 11 bases aligning to TRBD2. Germline V gene sequence: CDR1 SQVTM, CDR2 ANQGSEA. Germline trimming cut 2 bases from V and 6 bases from J; bases unmatched to any gene: 3. The CDR3 has 13 amino acids.

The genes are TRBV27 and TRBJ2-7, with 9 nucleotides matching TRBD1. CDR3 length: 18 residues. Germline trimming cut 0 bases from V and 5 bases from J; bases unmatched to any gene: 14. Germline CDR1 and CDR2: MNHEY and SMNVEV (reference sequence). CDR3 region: CASSLSRTGATHSNEQYF. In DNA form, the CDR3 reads TGTGCCAGCAGTTTATCGCGGACAGGGGCCACACATTCGAACGAGCAGTACTTC.

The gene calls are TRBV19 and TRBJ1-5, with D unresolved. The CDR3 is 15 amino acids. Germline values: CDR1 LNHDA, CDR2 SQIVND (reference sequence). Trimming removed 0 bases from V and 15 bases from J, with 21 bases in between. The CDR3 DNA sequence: TGTGCCAGTAGTATAGATCTAGTTCGGCAGCCATTGGCGCATTTT. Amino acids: CASSIDLVRQPLAHF.

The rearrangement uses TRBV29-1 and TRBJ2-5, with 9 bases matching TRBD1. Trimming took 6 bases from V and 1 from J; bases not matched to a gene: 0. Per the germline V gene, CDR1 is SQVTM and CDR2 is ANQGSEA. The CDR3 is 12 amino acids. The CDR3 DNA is TGCAGCGTGGACAGGGGCCAAGAGACCCAGTACTTC. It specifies CSVDRGQETQYF.

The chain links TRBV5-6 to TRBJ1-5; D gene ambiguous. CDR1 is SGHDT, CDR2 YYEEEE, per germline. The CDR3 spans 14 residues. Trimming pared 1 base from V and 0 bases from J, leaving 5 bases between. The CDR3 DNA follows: TGTGCCAGCAGCTTGTGGGCTAGCAATCAGCCCCAGCATTTT. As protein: CASSLWASNQPQHF.

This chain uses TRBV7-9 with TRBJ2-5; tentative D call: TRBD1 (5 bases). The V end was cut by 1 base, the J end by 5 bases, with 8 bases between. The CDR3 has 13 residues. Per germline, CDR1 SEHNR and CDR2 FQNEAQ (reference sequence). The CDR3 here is CASSLVGVETQYF. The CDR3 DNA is TGTGCCAGCAGCTTAGTAGGGGTTGAGACCCAGTACTTC.

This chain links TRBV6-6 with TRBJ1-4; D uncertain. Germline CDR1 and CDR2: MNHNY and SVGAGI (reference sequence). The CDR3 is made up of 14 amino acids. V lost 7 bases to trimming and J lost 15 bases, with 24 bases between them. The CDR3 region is CASIPSGINDQVFF. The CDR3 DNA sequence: TGTGCCAGCATCCCCTCGGGGATTAATGATCAAGTGTTTTTT.

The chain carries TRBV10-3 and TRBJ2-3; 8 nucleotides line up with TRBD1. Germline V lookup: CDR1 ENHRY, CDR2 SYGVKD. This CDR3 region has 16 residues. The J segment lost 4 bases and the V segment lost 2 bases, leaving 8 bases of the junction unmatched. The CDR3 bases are TGTGCCATCAGTGAGGGGCCCTTGGACAGGGCAGATACGCAGTATTTT. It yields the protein CAISEGPLDRADTQYF.

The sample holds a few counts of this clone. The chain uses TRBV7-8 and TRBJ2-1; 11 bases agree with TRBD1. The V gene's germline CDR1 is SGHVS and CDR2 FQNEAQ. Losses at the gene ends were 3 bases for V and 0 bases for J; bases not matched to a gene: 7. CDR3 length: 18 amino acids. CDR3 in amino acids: CASSFRTGGTSSYNEQFF. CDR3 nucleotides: TGTGCCAGCAGCTTCAGGACAGGGGGCACTAGCTCCTACAATGAGCAGTTCTTC.

The CDR3 nucleotides are TGTGCCAGCAGTGACCAGGGGGTAGGGGAAAAACTGTTTTTT. Protein: CASSDQGVGEKLFF. The genes are TRBV6-1 and TRBJ1-4, with 7 bases that match TRBD1. Germline V gives CDR1 MNHNS, CDR2 SASEGT. V was clipped by 3 bases and J by 8 bases; unmatched bases: 6. This CDR3 is built from 14 residues.

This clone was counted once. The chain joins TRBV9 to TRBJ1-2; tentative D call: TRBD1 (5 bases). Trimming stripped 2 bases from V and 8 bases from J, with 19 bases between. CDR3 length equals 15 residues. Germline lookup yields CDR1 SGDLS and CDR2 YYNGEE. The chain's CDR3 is CASSVGGTTSKGYTF. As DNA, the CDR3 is TGTGCCAGCAGCGTGGGTGGGACTACCTCTAAGGGCTACACCTTC.

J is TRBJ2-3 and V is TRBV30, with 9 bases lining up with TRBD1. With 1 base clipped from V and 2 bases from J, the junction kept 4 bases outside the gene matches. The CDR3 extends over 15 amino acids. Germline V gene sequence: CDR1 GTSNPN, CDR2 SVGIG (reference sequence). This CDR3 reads CAWSEGQGYTDTQYF. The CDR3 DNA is TGTGCCTGGAGTGAGGGACAGGGCTACACAGATACGCAGTATTTT.

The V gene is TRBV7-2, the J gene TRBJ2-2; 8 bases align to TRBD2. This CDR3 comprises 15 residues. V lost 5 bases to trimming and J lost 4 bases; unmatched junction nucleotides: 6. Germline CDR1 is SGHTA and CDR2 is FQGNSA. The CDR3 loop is CASSISGTITGELFF. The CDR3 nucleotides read TGTGCCAGCAGCATTAGCGGGACCATCACCGGGGAGCTGTTTTTT.

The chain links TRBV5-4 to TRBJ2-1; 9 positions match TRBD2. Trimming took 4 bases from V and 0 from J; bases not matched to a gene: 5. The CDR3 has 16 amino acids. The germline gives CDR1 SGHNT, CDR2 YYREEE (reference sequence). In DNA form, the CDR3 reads TGTGCCAGCAGCCCCAAGGGACTAGCCTCCTACAATGAGCAGTTCTTC. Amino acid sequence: CASSPKGLASYNEQFF.